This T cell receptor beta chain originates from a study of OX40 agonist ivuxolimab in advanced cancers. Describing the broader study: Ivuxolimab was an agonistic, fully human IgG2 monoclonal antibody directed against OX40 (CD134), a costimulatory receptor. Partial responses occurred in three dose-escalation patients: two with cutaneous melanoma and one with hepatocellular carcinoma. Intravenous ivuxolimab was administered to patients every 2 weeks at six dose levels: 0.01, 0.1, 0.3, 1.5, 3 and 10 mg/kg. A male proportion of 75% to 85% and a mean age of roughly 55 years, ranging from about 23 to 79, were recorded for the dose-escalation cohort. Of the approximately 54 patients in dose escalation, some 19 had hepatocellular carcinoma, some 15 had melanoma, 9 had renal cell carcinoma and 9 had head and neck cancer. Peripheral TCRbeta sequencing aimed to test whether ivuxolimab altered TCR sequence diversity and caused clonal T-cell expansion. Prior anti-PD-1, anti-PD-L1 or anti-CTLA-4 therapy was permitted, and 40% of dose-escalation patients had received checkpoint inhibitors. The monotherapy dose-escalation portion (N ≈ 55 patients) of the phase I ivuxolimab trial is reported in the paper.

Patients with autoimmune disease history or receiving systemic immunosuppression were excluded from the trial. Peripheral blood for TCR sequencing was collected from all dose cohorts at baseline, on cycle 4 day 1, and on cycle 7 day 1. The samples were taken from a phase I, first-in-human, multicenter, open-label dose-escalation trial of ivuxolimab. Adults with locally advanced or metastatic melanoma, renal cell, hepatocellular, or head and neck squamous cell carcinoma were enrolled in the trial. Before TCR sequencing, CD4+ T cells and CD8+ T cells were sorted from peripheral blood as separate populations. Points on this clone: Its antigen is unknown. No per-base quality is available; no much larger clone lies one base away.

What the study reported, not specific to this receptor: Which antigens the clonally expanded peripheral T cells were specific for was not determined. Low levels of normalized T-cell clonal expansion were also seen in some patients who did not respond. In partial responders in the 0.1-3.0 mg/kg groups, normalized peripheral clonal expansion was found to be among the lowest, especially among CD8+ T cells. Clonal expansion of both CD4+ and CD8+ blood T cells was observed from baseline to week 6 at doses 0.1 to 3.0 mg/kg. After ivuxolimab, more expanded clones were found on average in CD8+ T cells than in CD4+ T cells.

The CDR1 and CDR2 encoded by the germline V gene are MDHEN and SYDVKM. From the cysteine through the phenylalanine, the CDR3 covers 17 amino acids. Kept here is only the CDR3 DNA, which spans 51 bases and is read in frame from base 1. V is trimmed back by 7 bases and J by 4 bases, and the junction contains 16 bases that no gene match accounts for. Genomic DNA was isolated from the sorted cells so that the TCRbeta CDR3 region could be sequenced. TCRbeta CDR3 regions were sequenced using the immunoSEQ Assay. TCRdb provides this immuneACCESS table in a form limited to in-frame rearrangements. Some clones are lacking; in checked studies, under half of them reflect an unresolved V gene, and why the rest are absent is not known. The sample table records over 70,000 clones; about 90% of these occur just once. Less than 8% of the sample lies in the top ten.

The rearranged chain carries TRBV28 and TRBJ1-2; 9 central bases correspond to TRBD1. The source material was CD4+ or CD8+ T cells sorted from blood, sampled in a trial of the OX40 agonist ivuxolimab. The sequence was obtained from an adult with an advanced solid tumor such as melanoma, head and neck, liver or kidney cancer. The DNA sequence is TGTGCCAGCACCCCCCTTTACCGGGACAGGGCCTCCTATGGCTACACCTTC. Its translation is CASTPLYRDRASYGYTF.